This is a list of T cell receptor beta chains from one sample in a study of blood T cell repertoires in COVID-19. Measured with immunoSEQ multiplex PCR; TCRdb has only the in-frame clones, and not every one. Among around 45,000 clones listed, 70% to 90% were seen once. The sequencing sample was made of peripheral blood. The receptors originated from a human donor in a cohort sampled during active COVID-19. The CDR3 runs from the conserved cysteine through the conserved F or W. Each record gives: clone size, D gene, J gene, V gene, CDR3 protein, CDR3 DNA. A D gene is named only where the DNA matches it firmly. Clone size, where shown, is once, few, many, or a class for clones that have expanded.

>NA|TRBD1|TRBJ1-1|TRBV18
CASSRLGTGTEAFF
TGTGCCAGCTCACGACTAGGGACAGGCACTGAAGCTTTCTTT
>NA|TRBD1|TRBJ1-1|TRBV4-1
CASSRQATGGNTEAFF
TGCGCCAGCAGCCGCCAAGCGACAGGGGGTAACACTGAAGCTTTCTTT
>NA|TRBD2|TRBJ2-5|TRBV19
CASSSRGGWETQYF
TGTGCCAGTAGTTCTAGGGGAGGGTGGGAGACCCAGTACTTC
>NA|TRBD2|TRBJ2-5|TRBV3-1/TRBV3-2
CASGGLAGALETQYF
TGTGCCAGCGGGGGCTTAGCGGGGGCCTTGGAGACCCAGTACTTC
>NA|NA|TRBJ2-7|TRBV28
CASSLADITSYEQYF
TGTGCCAGCAGTTTAGCTGACATAACCTCCTACGAGCAGTACTTC
>NA|NA|TRBJ2-3|TRBV9
CASSVGRGTDTQYF
TGTGCCAGCAGCGTAGGTAGGGGGACAGATACGCAGTATTTT
>once|TRBD1|TRBJ1-1|TRBV3-1/TRBV3-2
CASSQGGRGEAFF
TGTGCCAGCAGCCAAGGGGGCAGGGGGGAAGCTTTCTTT
>NA|NA|TRBJ2-1|TRBV7-2
CASSSGLGGYNEQFF
TGTGCCAGCAGCTCAGGACTAGGGGGCTACAATGAGCAGTTCTTC
>NA|NA|TRBJ2-7|TRBV28
CASSYSSYEQYF
TGTGCCAGCAGCTATAGCTCCTACGAGCAGTACTTC
>NA|NA|TRBJ2-7|TRBV6-5
CASRLDYEQYF
TGTGCCAGCAGACTAGACTACGAGCAGTACTTC
>NA|NA|TRBJ2-2|TRBV2
CASSDTGHGTGELFF
TGTGCCAGCAGTGATACGGGACATGGGACCGGGGAGCTGTTTTTT
>NA|NA|TRBJ1-1|TRBV7-8
CASVQSPGGAFF
TGTGCCAGCGTCCAATCACCGGGGGGTGCTTTCTTT
>NA|TRBD2|TRBJ2-1|TRBV6-4
CASSDRAYAGGYNEQFF
TGTGCCAGCAGTGACCGGGCCTATGCGGGGGGTTACAATGAGCAGTTCTTC
>NA|NA|TRBJ1-4|TRBV5-6
CASSGGQLKEKLFF
TGTGCCAGTAGCGGGGGACAATTAAAGGAAAAACTGTTTTTT
>NA|NA|TRBJ1-2|TRBV5-1
CASSFGPEGNYGYTF
TGCGCCAGCAGCTTTGGTCCGGAGGGCAACTATGGCTACACCTTC
>NA|NA|TRBJ1-5|TRBV19
CASSIRGGRGDQPQHF
TGTGCCAGTAGTATACGTGGGGGGAGAGGGGACCAGCCCCAGCATTTT